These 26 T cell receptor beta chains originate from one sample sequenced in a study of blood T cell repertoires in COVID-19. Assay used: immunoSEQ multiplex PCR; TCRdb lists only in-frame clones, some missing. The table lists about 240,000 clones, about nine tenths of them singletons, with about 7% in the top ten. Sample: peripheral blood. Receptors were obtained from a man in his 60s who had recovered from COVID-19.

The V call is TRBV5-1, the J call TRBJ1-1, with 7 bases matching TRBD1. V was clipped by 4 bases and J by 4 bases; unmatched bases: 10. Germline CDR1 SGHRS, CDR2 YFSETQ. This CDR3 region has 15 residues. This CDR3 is CASSGSLTGSTEAFF. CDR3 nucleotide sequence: TGCGCCAGCAGCGGATCCCTGACAGGGAGCACTGAAGCTTTCTTT.

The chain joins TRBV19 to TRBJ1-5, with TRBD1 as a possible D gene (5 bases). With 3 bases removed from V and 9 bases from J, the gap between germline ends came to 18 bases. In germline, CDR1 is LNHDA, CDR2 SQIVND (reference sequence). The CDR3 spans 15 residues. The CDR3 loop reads CASSMGPWGLRPQHF. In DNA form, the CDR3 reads TGTGCCAGTAGTATGGGTCCGTGGGGCCTTCGGCCCCAGCATTTT.

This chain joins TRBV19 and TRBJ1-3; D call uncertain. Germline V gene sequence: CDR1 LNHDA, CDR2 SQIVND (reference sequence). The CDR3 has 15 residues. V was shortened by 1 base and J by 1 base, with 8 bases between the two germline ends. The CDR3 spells CASSIVSVSGNTIYF. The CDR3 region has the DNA TGTGCCAGTAGTATAGTGTCGGTTTCTGGAAACACCATATATTTT.

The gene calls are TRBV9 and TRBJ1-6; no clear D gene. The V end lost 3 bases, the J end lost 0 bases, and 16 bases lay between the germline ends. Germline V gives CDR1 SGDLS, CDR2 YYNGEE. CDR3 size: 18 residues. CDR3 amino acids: CASSGRTEAGSYNSPLHF. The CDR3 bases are TGTGCCAGCAGCGGACGCACCGAAGCGGGCTCCTATAATTCACCCCTCCACTTT. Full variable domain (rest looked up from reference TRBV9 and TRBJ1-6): DSGVTQTPKHLITATGQRVTLRCSPRSGDLSVYWYQQSLDQGLQFLIQYYNGEERAKGNILERFSAQQFPDLHSELNLSSLELGDSALYFCASSGRTEAGSYNSPLHFGNGTRLTVT.

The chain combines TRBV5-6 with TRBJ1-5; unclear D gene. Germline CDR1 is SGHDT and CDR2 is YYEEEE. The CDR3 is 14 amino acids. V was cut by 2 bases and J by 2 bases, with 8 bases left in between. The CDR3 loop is CASSFRDGNQPQHF. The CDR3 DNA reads TGTGCCAGCAGCTTCCGGGATGGCAATCAGCCCCAGCATTTT.

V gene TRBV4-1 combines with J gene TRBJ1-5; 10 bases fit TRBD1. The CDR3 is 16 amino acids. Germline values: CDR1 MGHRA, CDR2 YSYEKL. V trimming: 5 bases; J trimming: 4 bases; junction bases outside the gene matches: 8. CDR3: CASSNAGQGGNQPQHF. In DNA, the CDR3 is TGCGCCAGCAGCAACGCCGGACAGGGGGGGAATCAGCCCCAGCATTTT.

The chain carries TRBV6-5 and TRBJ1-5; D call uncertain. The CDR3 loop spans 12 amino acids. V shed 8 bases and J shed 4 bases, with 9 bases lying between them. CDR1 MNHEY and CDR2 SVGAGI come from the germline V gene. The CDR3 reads CASVVENQPQHF. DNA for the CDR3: TGTGCCAGCGTTGTTGAGAATCAGCCCCAGCATTTT.

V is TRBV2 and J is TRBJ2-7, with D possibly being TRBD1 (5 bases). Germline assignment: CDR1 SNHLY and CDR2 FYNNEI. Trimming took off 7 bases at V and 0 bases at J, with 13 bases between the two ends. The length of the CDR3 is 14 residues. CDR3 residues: CASKVEQDSYEQYF. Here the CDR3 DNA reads TGTGCCAGCAAAGTGGAACAGGACTCCTACGAGCAGTACTTC.

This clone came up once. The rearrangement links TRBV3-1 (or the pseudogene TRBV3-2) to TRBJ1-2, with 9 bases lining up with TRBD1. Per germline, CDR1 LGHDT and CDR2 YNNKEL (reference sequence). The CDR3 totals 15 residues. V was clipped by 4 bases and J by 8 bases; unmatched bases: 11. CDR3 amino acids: CASSLTGTGIGGYTF. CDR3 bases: TGTGCCAGCAGCCTGACCGGGACAGGGATTGGCGGCTACACCTTC.

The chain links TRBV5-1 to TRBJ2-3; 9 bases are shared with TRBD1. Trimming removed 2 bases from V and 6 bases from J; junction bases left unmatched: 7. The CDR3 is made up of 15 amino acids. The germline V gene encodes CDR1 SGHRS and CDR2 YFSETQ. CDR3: CASSLTGQGPDTQYF. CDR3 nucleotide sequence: TGCGCCAGCAGCTTAACAGGACAGGGGCCGGATACGCAGTATTTT.

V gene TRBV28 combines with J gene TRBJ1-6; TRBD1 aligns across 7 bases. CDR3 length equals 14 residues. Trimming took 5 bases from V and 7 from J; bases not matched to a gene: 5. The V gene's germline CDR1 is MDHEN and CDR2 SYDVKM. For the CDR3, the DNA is TGTGCCAGCAGTCGGCGACAGGGAAATTCACCCCTCCACTTT. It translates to CASSRRQGNSPLHF.

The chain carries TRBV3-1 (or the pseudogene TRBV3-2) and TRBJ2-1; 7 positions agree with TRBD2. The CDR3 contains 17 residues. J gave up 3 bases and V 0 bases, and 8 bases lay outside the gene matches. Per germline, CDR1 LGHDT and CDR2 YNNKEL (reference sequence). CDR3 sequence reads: CASSQEVAGVDYNEQFF. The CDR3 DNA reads TGTGCCAGCAGCCAAGAAGTTGCGGGGGTAGACTACAATGAGCAGTTCTTC.

CDR3 residues: CASSFSNTGELFF. Written as DNA, the CDR3 is TGTGCCAGCAGTTTCTCCAACACCGGGGAGCTGTTTTTT. The chain recombines TRBV27 with TRBJ2-2; D unclear. The CDR3 is made up of 13 amino acids. Per the germline V gene, CDR1 is MNHEY and CDR2 is SMNVEV (reference sequence). V was cut by 3 bases and J by 2 bases, with 4 bases left in between.

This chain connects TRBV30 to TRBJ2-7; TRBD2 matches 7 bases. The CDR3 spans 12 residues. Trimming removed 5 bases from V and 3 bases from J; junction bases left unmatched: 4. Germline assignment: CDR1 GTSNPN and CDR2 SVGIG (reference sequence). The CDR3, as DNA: TGTGCCTGGTCGCGGGGGTACTACGAGCAGTACTTC. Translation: CAWSRGYYEQYF.

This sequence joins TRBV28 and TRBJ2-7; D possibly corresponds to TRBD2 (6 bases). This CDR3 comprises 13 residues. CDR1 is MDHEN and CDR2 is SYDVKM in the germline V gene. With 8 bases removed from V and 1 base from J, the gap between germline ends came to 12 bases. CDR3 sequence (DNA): TGTGCCAGCGGAGGGGCGAATTCCTACGAGCAGTACGTC. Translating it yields CASGGANSYEQYV.

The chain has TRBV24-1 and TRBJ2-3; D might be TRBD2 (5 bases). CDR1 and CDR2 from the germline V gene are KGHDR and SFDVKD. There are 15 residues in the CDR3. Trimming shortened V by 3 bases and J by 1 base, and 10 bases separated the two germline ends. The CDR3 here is CATSDERGGTDTQYF. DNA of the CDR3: TGTGCCACCAGTGATGAACGGGGAGGCACAGATACGCAGTATTTT.

This CDR3 is CASSHDSNEQFF. DNA for the CDR3: TGCGCCAGCAGCCACGACAGCAATGAGCAGTTCTTC. The V gene is TRBV4-1, the J gene TRBJ2-1; tentative D call: TRBD1 (5 bases). Trimming left V 3 bases short and J 6 bases short, with 6 bases between. The CDR3 length is 12 residues. The V gene's germline CDR1 is MGHRA and CDR2 YSYEKL.

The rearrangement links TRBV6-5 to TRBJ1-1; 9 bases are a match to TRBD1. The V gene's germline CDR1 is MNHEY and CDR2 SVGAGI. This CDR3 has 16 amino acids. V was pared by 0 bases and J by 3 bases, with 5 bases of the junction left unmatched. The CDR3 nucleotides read TGTGCCAGCAGTTACTCGGACAGGGGAGATCACACTGAAGCTTTCTTT. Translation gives CASSYSDRGDHTEAFF.

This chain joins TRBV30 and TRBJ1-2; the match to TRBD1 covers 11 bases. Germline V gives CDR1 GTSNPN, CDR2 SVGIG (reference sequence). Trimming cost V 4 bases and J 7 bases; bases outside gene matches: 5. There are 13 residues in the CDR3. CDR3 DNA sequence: TGTGCCTGGAATGGACAGGGGGCGAGTGGCTACACCTTC. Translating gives CAWNGQGASGYTF. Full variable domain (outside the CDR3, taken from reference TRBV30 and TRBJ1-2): SQTIHQWPATLVQPVGSPLSLECTVEGTSNPNLYWYRQAAGRGLQLLFYSVGIGQISSEVPQNLSASRPQDRQFILSSKKLLLSDSGFYLCAWNGQGASGYTFGSGTRLTVV.

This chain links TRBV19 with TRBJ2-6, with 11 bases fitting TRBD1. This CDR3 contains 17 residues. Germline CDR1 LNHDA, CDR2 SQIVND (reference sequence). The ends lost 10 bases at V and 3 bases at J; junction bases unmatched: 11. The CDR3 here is CATLDRGRRRGANVLTF. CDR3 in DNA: TGTGCCACTCTGGACAGGGGGCGCCGCCGTGGGGCCAACGTCCTGACTTTC. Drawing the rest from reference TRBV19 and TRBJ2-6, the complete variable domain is DGGITQSPKYLFRKEGQNVTLSCEQNLNHDAMYWYRQDPGQGLRLIYYSQIVNDFQKGDIAEGYSVSREKKESFPLTVTSAQKNPTAFYLCATLDRGRRRGANVLTFGAGSRLTVL.

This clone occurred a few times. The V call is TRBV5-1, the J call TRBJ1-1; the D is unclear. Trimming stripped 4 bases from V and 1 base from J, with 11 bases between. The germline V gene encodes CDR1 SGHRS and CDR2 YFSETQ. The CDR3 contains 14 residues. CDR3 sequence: CASSPGSGNTEAFF. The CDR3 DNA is TGCGCCAGCAGCCCGGGGTCGGGGAACACTGAAGCTTTCTTT.

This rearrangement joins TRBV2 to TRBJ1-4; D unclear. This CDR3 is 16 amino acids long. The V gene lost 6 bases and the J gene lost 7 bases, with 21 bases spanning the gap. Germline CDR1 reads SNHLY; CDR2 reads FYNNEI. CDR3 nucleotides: TGTGCCAGCAGCGGACTCGGTGGGTCGGGTGGTGAAAAACTGTTTTTT. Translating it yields CASSGLGGSGGEKLFF.

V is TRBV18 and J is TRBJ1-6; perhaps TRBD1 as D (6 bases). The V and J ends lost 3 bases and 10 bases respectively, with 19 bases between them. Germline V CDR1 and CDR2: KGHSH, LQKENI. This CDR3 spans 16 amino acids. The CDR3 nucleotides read TGTGCCAGCTCACCTTCTACAGGGAAAGGTCGATCACCCCTCCACTTT. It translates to CASSPSTGKGRSPLHF.

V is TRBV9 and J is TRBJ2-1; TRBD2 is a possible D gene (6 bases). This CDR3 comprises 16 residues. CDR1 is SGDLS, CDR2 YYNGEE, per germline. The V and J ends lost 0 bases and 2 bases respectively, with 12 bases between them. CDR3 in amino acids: CASSVEARGTYNEQFF. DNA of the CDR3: TGTGCCAGCAGCGTAGAAGCGCGGGGTACCTACAATGAGCAGTTCTTC.

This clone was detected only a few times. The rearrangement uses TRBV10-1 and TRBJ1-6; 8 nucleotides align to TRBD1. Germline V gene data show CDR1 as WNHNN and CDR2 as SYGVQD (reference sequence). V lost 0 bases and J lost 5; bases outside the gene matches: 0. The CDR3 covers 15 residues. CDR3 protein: CASSESTGDNSPLHF. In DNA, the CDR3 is TGCGCCAGCAGTGAGTCGACAGGGGATAATTCACCCCTCCACTTT.

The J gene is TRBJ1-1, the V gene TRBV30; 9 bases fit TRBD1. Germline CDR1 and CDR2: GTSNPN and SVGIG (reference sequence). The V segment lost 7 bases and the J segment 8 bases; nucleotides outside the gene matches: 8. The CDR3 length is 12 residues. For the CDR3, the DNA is TGTGCCTTTGACAGGGGGTCCACGGAAGCTTTCTTT. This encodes CAFDRGSTEAFF.